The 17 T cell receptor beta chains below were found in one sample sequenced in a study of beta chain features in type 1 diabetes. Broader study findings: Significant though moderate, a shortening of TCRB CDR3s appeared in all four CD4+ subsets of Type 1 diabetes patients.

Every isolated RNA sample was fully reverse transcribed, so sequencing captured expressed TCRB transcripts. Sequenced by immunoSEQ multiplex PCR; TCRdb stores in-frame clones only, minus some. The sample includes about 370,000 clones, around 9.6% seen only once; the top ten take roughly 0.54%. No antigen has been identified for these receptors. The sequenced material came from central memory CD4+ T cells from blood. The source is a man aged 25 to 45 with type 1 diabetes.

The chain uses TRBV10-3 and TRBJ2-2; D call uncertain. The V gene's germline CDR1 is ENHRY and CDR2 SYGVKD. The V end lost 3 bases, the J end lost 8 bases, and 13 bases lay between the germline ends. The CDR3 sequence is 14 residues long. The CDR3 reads CAISDHDGPGELFF. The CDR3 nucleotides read TGTGCCATCAGTGACCATGACGGTCCGGGGGAGCTGTTTTTT.

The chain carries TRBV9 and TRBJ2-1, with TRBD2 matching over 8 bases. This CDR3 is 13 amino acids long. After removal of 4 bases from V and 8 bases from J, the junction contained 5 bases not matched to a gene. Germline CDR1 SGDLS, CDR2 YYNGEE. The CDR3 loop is CASSFGTRDEQFF. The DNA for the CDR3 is TGTGCCAGCAGCTTTGGGACTAGGGATGAGCAGTTCTTC.

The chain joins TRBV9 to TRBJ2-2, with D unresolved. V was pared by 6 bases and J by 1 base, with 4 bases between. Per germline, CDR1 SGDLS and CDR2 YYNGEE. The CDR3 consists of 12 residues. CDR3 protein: CASTGNTGELFF. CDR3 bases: TGTGCCAGCACCGGGAACACCGGGGAGCTGTTTTTT.

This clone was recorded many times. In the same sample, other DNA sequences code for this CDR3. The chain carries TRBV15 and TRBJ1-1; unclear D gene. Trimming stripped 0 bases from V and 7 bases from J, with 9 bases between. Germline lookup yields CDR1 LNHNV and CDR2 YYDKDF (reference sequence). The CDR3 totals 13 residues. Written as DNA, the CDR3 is TGTGCCACCAGCAGAGATGGAGCAGGTGAAGCTTTCTTT. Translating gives CATSRDGAGEAFF. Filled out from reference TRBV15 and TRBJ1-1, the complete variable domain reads DAMVIQNPRYQVTQFGKPVTLSCSQTLNHNVMYWYQQKSSQAPKLLFHYYDKDFNNEADTPDNFQSRRPNTSFCFLDIRSPGLGDTAMYLCATSRDGAGEAFFGQGTRLTVV.

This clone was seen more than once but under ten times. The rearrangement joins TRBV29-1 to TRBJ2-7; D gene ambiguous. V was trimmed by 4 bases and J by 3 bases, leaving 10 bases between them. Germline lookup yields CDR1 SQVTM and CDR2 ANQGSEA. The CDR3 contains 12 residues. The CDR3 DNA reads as TGCAGCGTTGTGCTGGAGAACTACGAGCAGTACTTC. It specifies CSVVLENYEQYF.

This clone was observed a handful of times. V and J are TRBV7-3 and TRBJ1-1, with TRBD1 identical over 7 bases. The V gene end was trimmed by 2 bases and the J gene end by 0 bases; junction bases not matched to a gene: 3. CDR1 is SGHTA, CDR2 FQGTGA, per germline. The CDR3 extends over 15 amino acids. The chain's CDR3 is CASSLARGLNTEAFF. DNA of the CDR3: TGTGCCAGCAGCTTAGCGAGGGGGCTGAACACTGAAGCTTTCTTT.

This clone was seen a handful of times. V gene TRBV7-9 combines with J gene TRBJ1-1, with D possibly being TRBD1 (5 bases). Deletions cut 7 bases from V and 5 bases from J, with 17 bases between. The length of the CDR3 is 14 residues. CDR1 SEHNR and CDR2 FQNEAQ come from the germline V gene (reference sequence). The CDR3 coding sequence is TGTGCCAGCACCTTTGGGGGGGATAGGACTGAAGCTTTCTTT. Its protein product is CASTFGGDRTEAFF. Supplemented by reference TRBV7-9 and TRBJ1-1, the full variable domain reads DTGVSQNPRHKITKRGQNVTFRCDPISEHNRLYWYRQTLGQGPEFLTYFQNEAQLEKSRLLSDRFSAERPKGSFSTLEIQRTEQGDSAMYLCASTFGGDRTEAFFGQGTRLTVV.

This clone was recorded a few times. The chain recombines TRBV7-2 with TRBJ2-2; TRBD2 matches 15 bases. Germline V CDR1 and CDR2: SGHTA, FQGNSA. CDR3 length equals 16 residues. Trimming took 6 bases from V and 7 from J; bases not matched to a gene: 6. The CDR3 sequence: CASSWTSGRGGGELFF. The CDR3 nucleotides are TGTGCCAGCAGTTGGACTAGCGGGAGGGGTGGCGGGGAGCTGTTTTTT.

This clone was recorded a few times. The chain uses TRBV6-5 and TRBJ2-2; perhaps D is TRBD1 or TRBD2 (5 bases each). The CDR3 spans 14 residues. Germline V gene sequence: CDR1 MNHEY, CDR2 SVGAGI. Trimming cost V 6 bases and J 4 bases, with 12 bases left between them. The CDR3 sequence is CASRKGTSTGELFF. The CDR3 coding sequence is TGTGCCAGCAGAAAGGGGACCTCCACCGGGGAGCTGTTTTTT.

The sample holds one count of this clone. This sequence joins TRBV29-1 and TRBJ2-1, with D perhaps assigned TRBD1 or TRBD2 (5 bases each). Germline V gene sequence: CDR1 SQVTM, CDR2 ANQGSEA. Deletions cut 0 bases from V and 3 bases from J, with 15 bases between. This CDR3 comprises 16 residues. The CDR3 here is CSVEDSRGASYNEQFF. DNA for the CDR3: TGCAGCGTTGAAGATTCCAGAGGGGCGAGCTACAATGAGCAGTTCTTC.

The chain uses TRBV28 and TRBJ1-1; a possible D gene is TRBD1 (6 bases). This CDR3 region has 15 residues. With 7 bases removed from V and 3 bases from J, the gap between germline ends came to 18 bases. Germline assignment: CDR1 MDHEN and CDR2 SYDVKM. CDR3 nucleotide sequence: TGTGCCAGCACAGGTTCTGGGGGCAAGTACACTGAAGCTTTCTTT. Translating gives CASTGSGGKYTEAFF.

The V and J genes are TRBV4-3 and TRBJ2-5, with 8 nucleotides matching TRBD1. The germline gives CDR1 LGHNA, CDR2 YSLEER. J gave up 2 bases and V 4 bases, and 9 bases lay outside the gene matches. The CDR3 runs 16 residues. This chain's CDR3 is CASSPQARTGQETQYF. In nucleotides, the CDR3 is TGCGCCAGCAGCCCCCAGGCCCGGACAGGGCAAGAGACCCAGTACTTC.

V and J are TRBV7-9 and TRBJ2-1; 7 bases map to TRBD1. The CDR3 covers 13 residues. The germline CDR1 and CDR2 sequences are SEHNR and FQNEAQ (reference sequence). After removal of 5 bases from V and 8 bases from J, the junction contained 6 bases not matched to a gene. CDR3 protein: CASSDDRVDEQFF. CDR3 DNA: TGTGCCAGCAGCGACGACAGGGTCGATGAGCAGTTCTTC.

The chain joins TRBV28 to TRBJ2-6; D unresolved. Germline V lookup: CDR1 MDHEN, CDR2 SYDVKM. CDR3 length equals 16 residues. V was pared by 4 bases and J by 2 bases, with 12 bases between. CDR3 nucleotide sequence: TGTGCCAGCAGTTCCCCCCTTGCAGCTGGGGCCAACGTCCTGACTTTC. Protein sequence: CASSSPLAAGANVLTF.

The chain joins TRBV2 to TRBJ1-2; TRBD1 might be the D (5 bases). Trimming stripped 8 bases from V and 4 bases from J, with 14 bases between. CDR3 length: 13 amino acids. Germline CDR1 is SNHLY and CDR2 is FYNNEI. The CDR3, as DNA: TGTGCCAGCGTACCTTCCGGGGGCTATGGCTACACCTTC. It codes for CASVPSGGYGYTF.

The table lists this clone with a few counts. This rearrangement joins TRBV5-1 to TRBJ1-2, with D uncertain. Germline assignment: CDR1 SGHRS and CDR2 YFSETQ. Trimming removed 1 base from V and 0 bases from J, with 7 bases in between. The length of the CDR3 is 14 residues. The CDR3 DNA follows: TGCGCCAGCAGCTTGACCAGTTCTAACTATGGCTACACCTTC. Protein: CASSLTSSNYGYTF.

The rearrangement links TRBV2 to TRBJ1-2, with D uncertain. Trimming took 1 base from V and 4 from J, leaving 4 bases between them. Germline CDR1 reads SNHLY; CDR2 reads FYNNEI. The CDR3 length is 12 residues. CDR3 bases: TGTGCCAGCAGTGAAGGGGGCTATGGCTACACCTTC. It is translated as CASSEGGYGYTF.